This T cell receptor (beta chain) was recovered during a study of CD8 T cells in ankylosing spondylitis. TCRdb re-called the 5' RACE reads with MiXCR, one entry per CDR3 protein. The sample has about 240,000 distinct CDR3 sequences; around 11% are singletons. This clonotype occurred many times. The sample was blood, either unsorted or a sorted T cell fraction (not recorded which). This TCR derives from a male donor with ankylosing spondylitis or in good health (not recorded which).

The CDR3 sequence is CASSQVPGEDEKLFF. The DNA for the CDR3 is TGCGCCAGCAGCCAAGTGCCAGGGGAAGATGAAAAACTGTTTTTT. The genes are TRBV4-1 and TRBJ1-4; TRBD1 might be the D (6 bases). The CDR3 consists of 15 residues. The germline V gene has CDR1 MGHRA and CDR2 YSYEKL. Trimming left V 1 base short and J 6 bases short, with 12 bases between.